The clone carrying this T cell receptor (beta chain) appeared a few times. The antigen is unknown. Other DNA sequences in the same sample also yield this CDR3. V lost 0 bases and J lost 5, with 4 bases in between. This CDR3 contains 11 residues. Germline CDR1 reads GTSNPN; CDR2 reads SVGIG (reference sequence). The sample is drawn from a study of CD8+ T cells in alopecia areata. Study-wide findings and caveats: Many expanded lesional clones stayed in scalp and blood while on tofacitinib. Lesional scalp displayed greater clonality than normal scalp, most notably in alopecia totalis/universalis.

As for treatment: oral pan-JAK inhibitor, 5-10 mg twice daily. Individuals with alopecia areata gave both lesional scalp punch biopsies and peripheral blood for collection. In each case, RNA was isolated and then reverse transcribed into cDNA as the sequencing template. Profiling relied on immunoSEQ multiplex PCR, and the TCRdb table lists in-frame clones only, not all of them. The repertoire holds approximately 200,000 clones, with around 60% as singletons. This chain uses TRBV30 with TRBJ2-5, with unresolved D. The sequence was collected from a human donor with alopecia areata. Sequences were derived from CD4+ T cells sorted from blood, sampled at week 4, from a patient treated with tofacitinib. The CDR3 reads CAWSVRETQYF. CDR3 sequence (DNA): TGTGCCTGGAGTGTCCGGGAGACCCAGTACTTC.